The rows below give T cell receptor beta chains drawn from one sample of a study of Ad26.COV2.S vaccination and SARS-CoV-2 variants. Using immunoSEQ multiplex PCR, the repertoire was profiled, and TCRdb retains in-frame clones only, with some absent. The sample holds 300,000 to 500,000 clones, around 85% seen once. Sequencing used peripheral blood, obtained in a trial of Ad26.COV2.S vaccine versus placebo. These receptors came from a person aged 18 to 59 who received the Ad26.COV2.S COVID-19 vaccine or a placebo. Each CDR3 is given with its conserved first and last residue. A D gene is named only where the DNA matches it firmly.

j_gene: TRBJ2-7; d_gene: -; v_gene: TRBV19; CDR3aa: CASSERDSWPYF
j_gene: TRBJ1-2; d_gene: TRBD1; v_gene: TRBV19; CDR3aa: CASSDRDRVRYTF
j_gene: TRBJ1-6; d_gene: -; v_gene: TRBV25-1; CDR3aa: CATRGESGSYNSPLHF
j_gene: TRBJ2-3; d_gene: -; v_gene: TRBV10-3; CDR3aa: CAILQSGTDTQYF
j_gene: TRBJ1-1; d_gene: -; v_gene: TRBV9; CDR3aa: CASSVDRGMNTEAFF
j_gene: TRBJ1-2; d_gene: TRBD1; v_gene: TRBV19; CDR3aa: CASSMAAGGNYGYTF
j_gene: TRBJ1-6; d_gene: -; v_gene: TRBV9; CDR3aa: CASSVRGLMSPLHF
j_gene: TRBJ2-7; d_gene: TRBD1; v_gene: TRBV4-3; CDR3aa: CASSQDELYPGQDHEQYF
j_gene: TRBJ1-1; d_gene: -; v_gene: TRBV19; CDR3aa: CASSMALSTEAFF
j_gene: TRBJ2-2; d_gene: TRBD1; v_gene: TRBV2; CDR3aa: CASRAGGRYGGELFF
j_gene: TRBJ1-2; d_gene: -; v_gene: TRBV12-3/TRBV12-4; CDR3aa: CASSYGLGYTF
j_gene: TRBJ2-7; d_gene: TRBD1; v_gene: TRBV12-5; CDR3aa: CATGQGPYEQYF
j_gene: TRBJ1-1; d_gene: -; v_gene: TRBV5-1; CDR3aa: CASSLVWGSEAFF
j_gene: TRBJ2-1; d_gene: TRBD2; v_gene: TRBV7-8; CDR3aa: CASSRSGANEQFF
j_gene: TRBJ2-7; d_gene: -; v_gene: TRBV7-2; CDR3aa: CASSLSGGYEQYF
j_gene: TRBJ1-2; d_gene: -; v_gene: TRBV7-9; CDR3aa: CASSNRENGYTF